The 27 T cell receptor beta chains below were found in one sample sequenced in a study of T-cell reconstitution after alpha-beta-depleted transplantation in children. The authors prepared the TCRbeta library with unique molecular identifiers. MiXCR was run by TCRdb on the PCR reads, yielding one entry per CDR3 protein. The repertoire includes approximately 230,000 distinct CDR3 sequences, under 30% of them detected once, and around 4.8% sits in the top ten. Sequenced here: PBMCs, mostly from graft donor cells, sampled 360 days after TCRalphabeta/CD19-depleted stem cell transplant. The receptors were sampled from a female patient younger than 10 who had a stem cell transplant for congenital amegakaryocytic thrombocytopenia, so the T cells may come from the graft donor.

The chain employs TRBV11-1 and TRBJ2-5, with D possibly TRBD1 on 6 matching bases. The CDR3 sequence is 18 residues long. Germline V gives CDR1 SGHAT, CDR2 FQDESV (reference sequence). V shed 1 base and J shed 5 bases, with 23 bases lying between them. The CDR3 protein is CASSLVTTGPQPWETQYF. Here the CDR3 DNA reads TGTGCCAGCAGCTTAGTGACGACAGGTCCCCAGCCATGGGAGACCCAGTACTTC.

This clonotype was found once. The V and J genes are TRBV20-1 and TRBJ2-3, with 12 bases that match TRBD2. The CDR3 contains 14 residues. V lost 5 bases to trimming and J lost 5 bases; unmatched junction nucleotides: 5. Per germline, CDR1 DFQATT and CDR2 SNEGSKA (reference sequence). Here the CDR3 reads CSALAGGPRDTQYF. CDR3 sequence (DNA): TGCAGTGCTCTAGCGGGGGGGCCGCGAGATACGCAGTATTTT.

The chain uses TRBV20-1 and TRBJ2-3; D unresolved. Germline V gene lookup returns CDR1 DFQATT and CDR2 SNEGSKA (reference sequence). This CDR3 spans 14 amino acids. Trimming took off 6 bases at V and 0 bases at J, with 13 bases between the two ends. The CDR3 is CSAKWTASTDTQYF. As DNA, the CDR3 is TGCAGTGCCAAGTGGACGGCCAGCACAGATACGCAGTATTTT.

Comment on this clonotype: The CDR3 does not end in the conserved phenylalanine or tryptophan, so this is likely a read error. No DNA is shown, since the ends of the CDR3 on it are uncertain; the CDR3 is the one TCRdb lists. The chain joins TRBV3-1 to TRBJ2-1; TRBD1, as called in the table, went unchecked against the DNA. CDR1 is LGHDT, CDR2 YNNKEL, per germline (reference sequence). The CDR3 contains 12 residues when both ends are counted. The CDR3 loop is CASSQRGGVPFC.

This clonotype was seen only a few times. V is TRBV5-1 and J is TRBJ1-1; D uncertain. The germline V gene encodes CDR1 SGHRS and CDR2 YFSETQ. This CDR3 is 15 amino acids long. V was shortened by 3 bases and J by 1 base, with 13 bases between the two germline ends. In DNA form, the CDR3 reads TGCGCCAGCAGCTCAACGGCGGGGAGGAACACTGAAGCTTTCTTT. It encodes CASSSTAGRNTEAFF.

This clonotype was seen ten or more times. The DNA for the CDR3 is TGTGCCACCAGTGACCCCCGGACTAGCGAAGATGAGCAGTTCTTC. Its protein is CATSDPRTSEDEQFF. The chain uses TRBV24-1 and TRBJ2-1, with 9 bases that match TRBD2. Per germline, CDR1 KGHDR and CDR2 SFDVKD. The trim removed 4 bases at V and 8 bases at J, leaving 8 bases unmatched. The CDR3 is 15 residues long.

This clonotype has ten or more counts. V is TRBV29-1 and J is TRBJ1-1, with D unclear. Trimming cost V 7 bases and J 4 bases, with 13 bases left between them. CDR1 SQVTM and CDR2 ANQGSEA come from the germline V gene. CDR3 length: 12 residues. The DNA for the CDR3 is TGCAGCGCCGAACGAATGGCCACTGAAGCTTTCTTT. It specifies CSAERMATEAFF.

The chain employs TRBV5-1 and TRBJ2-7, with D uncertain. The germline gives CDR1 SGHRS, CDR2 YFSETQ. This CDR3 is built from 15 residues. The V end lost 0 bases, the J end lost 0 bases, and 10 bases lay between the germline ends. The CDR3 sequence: CASSLEGFISYEQYF. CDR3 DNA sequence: TGCGCCAGCAGCTTGGAAGGGTTCATCTCCTACGAGCAGTACTTC.

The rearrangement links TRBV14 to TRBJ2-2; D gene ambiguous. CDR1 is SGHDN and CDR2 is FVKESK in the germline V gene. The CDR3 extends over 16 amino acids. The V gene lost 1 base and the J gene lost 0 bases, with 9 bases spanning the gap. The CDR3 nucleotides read TGTGCCAGCAGCCAAGTTTGGCGTGCGAACACCGGGGAGCTGTTTTTT. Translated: CASSQVWRANTGELFF.

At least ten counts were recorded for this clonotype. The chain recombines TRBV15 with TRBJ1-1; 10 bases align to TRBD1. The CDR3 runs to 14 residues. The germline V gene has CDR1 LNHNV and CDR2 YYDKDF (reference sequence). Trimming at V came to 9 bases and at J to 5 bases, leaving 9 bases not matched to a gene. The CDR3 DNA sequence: TGTGCCACTGCCCTGACAGGGGGCTATACTGAAGCTTTCTTT. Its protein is CATALTGGYTEAFF.

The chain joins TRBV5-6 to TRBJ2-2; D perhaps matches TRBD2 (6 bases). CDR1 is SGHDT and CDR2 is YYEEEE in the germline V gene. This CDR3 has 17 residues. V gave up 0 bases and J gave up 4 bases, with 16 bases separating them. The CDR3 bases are TGTGCCAGCAGCTTGGTTATCGGGAGTCGGACCACCGGGGAGCTGTTTTTT. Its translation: CASSLVIGSRTTGELFF.

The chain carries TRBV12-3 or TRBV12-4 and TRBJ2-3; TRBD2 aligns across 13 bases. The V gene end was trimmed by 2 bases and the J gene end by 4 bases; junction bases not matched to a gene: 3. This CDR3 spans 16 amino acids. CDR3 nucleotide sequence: TGTGCCAGCAGTTTATATACTAGCGGGAGGGCAGATACGCAGTATTTT. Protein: CASSLYTSGRADTQYF.

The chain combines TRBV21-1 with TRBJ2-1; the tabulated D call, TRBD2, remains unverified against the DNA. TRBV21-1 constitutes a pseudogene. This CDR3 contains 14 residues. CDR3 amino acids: CASSEGPEINEQFF. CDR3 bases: TGTGCCAGCAGTGAAGGGCCAGAGATCAATGAGCAGTTCTTC.

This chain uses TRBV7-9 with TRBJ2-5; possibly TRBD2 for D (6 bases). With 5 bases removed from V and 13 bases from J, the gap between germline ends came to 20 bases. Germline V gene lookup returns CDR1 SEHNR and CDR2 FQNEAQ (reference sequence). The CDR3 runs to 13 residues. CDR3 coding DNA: TGTGCCAGCAGCCCTAGGGTATCCGGACTACCGTACTTC. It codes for CASSPRVSGLPYF. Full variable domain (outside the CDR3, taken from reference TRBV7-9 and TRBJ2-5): DTGVSQNPRHKITKRGQNVTFRCDPISEHNRLYWYRQTLGQGPEFLTYFQNEAQLEKSRLLSDRFSAERPKGSFSTLEIQRTEQGDSAMYLCASSPRVSGLPYFGPGTRLLVL.

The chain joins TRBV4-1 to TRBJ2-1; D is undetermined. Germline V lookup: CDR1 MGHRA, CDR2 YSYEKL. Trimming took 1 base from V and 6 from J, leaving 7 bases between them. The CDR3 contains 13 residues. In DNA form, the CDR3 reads TGCGCCAGCAGCCAAGGTCCAGGCAATGAGCAGTTCTTC. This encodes CASSQGPGNEQFF.

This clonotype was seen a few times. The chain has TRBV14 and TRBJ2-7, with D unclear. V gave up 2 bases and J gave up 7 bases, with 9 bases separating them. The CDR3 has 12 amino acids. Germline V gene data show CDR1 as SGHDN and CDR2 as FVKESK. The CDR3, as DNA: TGTGCCAGCAGCCAAACTCGCTATGAGCAGTACTTC. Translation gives CASSQTRYEQYF.

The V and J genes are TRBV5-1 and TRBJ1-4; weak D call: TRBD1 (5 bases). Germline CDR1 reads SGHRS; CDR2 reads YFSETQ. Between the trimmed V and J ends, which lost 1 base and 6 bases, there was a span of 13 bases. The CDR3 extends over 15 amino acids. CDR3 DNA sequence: TGCGCCAGCAGCTTGAGCTCGAGCAGGGATGAAAAACTGTTTTTT. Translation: CASSLSSSRDEKLFF.

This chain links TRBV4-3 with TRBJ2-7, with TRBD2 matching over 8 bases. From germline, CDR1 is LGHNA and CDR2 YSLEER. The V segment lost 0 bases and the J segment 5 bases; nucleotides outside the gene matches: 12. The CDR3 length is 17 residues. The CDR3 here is CASSQDTASGLGNEQYF. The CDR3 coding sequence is TGCGCCAGCAGCCAAGATACCGCTAGCGGGCTTGGAAACGAGCAGTACTTC.

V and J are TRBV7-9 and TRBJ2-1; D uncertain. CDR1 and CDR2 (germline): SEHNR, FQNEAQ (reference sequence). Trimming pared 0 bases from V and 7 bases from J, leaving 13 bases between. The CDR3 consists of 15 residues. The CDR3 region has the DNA TGTGCCAGCAGCTTAGCGATGGTCTACGGTAATGAGCAGTTCTTC. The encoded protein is CASSLAMVYGNEQFF. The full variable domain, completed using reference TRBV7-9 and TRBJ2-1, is DTGVSQNPRHKITKRGQNVTFRCDPISEHNRLYWYRQTLGQGPEFLTYFQNEAQLEKSRLLSDRFSAERPKGSFSTLEIQRTEQGDSAMYLCASSLAMVYGNEQFFGPGTRLTVL.

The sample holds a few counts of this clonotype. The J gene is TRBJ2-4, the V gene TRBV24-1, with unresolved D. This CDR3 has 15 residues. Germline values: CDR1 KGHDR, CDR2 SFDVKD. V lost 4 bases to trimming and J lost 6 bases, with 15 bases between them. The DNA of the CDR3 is TGTGCCACCAGTGAGGCCCATGGCGGTGGAAACATTCAGTACTTC. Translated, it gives CATSEAHGGGNIQYF.

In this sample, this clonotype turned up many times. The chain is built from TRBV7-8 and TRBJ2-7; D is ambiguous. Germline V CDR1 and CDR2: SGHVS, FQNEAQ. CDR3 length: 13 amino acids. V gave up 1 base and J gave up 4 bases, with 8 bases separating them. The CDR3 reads CASSLEIVYEQYF. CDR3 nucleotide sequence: TGTGCCAGCAGCTTAGAAATAGTTTACGAGCAGTACTTC.

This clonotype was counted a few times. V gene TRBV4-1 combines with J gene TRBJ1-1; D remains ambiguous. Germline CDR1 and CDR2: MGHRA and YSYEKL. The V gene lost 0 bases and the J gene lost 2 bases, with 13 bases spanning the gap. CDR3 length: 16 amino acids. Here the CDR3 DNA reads TGCGCCAGCAGCCAAGATGGCAACATTGCAAACACTGAAGCTTTCTTT. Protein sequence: CASSQDGNIANTEAFF.

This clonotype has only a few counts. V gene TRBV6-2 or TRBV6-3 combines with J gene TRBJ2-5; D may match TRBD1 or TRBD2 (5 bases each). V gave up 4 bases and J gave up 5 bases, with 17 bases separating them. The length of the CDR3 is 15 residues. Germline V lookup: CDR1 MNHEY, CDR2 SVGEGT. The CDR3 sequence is CASSSDRTRDETQYF. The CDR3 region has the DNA TGTGCCAGCAGTTCTGATCGGACAAGGGACGAGACCCAGTACTTC.

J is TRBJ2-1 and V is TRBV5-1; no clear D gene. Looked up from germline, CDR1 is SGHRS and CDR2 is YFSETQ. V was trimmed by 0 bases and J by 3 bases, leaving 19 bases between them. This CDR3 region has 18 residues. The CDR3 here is CASSLEVRFGKHYNEQFF. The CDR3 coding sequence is TGCGCCAGCAGCTTGGAAGTTCGGTTTGGCAAACACTACAATGAGCAGTTCTTC.

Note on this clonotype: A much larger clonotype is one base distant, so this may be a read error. CDR3 amino acids: CATSLTSGGTDTQYF. As DNA, the CDR3 is TGTGCCACCAGTCTGACTAGCGGGGGCACAGATACGCAGTATTTT. This chain connects TRBV24-1 to TRBJ2-3; 11 bases are shared with TRBD2. V lost 6 bases, J lost 1 base, and 2 bases stayed unmatched. Germline lookup yields CDR1 KGHDR and CDR2 SFDVKD. This CDR3 is 15 amino acids long.

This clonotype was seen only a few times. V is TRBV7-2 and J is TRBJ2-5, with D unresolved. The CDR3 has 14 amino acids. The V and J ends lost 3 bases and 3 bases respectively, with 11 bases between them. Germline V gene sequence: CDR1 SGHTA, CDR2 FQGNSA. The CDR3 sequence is CASSFSIREETQYF. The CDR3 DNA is TGTGCCAGCAGCTTTTCGATCAGAGAAGAGACCCAGTACTTC.

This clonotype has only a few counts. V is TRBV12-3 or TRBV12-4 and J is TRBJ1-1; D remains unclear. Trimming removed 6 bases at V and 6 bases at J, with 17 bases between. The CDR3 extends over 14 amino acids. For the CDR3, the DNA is TGTGCCAGCAGCCCAGACCGACTCTTGGCTGAAGCTTTCTTT. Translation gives CASSPDRLLAEAFF.